This T cell receptor (beta chain) derives from a study of blood T cell repertoires in COVID-19. Across the study: Collection of acute and convalescent COVID-19 samples took place in the United States, Italy and Spain. T cells, B-cell-depleted T cells, or PBMCs supplied cDNA or gDNA.

A single count supports this clone. How the authors handled the data: How many nucleated cells were present was estimated from reference gene primer amplification. Clones were read by immunoSEQ multiplex PCR, and TCRdb kept only the in-frame ones, dropping some. V, J and clone size are those of that table, while D and trimming were read from the DNA. The sample holds roughly 280,000 clones, roughly 88% seen once. V lost 5 bases to trimming and J lost 0 bases; unmatched junction nucleotides: 4. Germline V gene data show CDR1 as SGHDN and CDR2 as FVKESK. The CDR3 is 15 amino acids. The material sequenced was peripheral blood. The source is an older woman with acute or convalescent COVID-19. V is TRBV14 and J is TRBJ2-1; the match to TRBD2 covers 7 bases. CDR3 in DNA: TGTGCCAGCAGCTACATAGCGGGCTCCTACAATGAGCAGTTCTTC. Translation: CASSYIAGSYNEQFF.